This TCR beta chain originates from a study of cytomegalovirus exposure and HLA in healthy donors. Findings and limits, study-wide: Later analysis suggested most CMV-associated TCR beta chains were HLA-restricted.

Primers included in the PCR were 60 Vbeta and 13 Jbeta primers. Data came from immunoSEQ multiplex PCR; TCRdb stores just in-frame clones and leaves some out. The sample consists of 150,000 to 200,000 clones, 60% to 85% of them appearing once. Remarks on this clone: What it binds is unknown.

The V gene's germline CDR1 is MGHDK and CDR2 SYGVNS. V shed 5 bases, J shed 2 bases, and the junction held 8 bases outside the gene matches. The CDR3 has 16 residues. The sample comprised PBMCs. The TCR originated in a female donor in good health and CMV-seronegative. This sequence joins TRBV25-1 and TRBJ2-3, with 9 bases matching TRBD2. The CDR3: CASSNLAGLSTDTQYF. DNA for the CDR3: TGTGCCAGCAGTAACCTAGCGGGGTTGTCCACAGATACGCAGTATTTT. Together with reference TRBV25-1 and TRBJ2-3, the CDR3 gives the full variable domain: EADIYQTPRYLVIGTGKKITLECSQTMGHDKMYWYQQDPGMELHLIHYSYGVNSTEKGDLSSESTVSRIRTEHFPLTLESARPSHTSQYLCASSNLAGLSTDTQYFGPGTRLTVL.